The TCR beta chain under discussion was sequenced for a study of cytomegalovirus exposure and HLA in healthy donors. Study-level findings and limits: Reports indicated that the classifier achieved high specificity and sensitivity in diagnosing cytomegalovirus status. There were several of the most significant clusters that appeared linked to common viral pathogens in a later analysis.

Donors counted as nominally healthy when sampled, yet unrecorded immune exposures were likely. Of note for this clone: Its cognate antigen is unknown.

Use of 60 Vbeta and 13 Jbeta primers characterized the PCR. Assay used: immunoSEQ multiplex PCR; TCRdb lists only in-frame clones, some missing. The sample lists 140,000 to 150,000 clones; 65% to 85% were seen once. The germline V gene encodes CDR1 MNHNY and CDR2 SVGAGI (reference sequence). V was trimmed by 5 bases and J by 8 bases, leaving 16 bases between them. The CDR3 has 15 residues. This sequence joins TRBV6-6 and TRBJ1-6; D is unresolved. The specimen was PBMCs. This clonotype was obtained from a male donor in good health and CMV-seronegative. CDR3 DNA: TGTGCCAGCAGTCCTTCCCAGGAGGCATATTCACCCCTCCACTTT. It specifies CASSPSQEAYSPLHF.